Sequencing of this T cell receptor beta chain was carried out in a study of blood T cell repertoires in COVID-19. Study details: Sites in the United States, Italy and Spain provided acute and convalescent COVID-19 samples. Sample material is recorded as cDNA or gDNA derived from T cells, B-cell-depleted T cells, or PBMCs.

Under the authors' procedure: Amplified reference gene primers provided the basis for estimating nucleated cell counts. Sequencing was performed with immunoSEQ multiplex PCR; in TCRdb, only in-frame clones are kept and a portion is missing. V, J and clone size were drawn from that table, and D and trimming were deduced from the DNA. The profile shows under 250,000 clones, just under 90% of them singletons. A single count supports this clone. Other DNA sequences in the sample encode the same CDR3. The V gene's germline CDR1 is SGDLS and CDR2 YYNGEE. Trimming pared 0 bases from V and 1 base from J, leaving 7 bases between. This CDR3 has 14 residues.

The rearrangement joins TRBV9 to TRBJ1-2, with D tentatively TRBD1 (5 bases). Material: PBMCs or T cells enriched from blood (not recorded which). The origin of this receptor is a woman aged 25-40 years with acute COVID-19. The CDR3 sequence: CASSVGQGNYGYTF. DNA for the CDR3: TGTGCCAGCAGCGTAGGGCAGGGTAACTATGGCTACACCTTC.